This T cell receptor (beta chain) is drawn from a study of T cell repertoires in cytomegalovirus infection. From the reads, TCRdb called clonotypes with MiXCR, one entry per CDR3 protein. The sample includes approximately 750,000 distinct CDR3 sequences, roughly 35% of them seen just once. Trimming at V came to 9 bases and at J to 7 bases, leaving 8 bases not matched to a gene. In germline, CDR1 is MDHEN, CDR2 SYDVKM. This CDR3 contains 14 residues. V gene TRBV28 combines with J gene TRBJ2-2, with 10 bases aligning to TRBD1. Sequencing input: PBMCs. This clonotype originated in a human donor in good health (CMV status not recorded). Some clones in this sample may be carry-over from other donors' samples. The CDR3 DNA follows: TGTGCCAGTCGGACAGGGGGTATATACGGGGAGCTGTTTTTT. Protein: CASRTGGIYGELFF.